This T cell receptor (beta chain) derives from a study of blood T cell repertoires in COVID-19. Background on the study: Researchers got acute and convalescent COVID-19 samples from the United States, Italy and Spain. In each case, the material was cDNA or gDNA derived from T cells, B-cell-depleted T cells, or PBMCs.

The CDR3 runs to 15 residues. Germline V lookup: CDR1 GTSNPN, CDR2 SVGIG (reference sequence). V gave up 8 bases and J gave up 1 base; unmatched junction bases: 7. Per the study methods: For nucleated cells, counts were estimated from reference gene primer amplification. The repertoire was sequenced with immunoSEQ multiplex PCR; TCRdb's copy has only in-frame clones and lacks some. The DNA gave D and trimming, while V, J and clone size come from that table. Of approximately 150,000 clones listed, roughly 87% are singletons. This receptor was obtained from a woman in her 70s with acute or convalescent COVID-19. Sequences were obtained from peripheral blood. V is TRBV30 and J is TRBJ2-3; 12 bases are shared with TRBD2. DNA for the CDR3: TGTGCCGGGAAAAGGACTAGCGGGGGCACAGATACGCAGTATTTT. The encoded protein is CAGKRTSGGTDTQYF.